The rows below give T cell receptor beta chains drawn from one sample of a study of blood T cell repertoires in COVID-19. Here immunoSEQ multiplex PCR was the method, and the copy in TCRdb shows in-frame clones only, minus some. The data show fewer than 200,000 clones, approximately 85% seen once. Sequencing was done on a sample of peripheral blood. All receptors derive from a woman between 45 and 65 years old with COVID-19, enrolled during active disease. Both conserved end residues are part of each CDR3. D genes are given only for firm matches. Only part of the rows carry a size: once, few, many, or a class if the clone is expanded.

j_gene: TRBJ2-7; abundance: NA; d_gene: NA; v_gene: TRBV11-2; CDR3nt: TGTGCCAGCAGCCCCGGGACAAGGCCCTACGAGCAGTACTTC; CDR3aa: CASSPGTRPYEQYF
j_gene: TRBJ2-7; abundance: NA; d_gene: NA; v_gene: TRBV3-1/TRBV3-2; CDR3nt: TGTGCCAGCAAAAACTCCGGCTCCTACGAGCAGTACTTC; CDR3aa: CASKNSGSYEQYF
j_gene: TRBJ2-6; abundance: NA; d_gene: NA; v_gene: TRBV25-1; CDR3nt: TGTGCCAGCAGTGAATACGCCGGGGGGCCTGGGGCCAACGTCCTGACTTTC; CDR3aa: CASSEYAGGPGANVLTF
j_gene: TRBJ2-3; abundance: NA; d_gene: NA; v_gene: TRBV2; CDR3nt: TGTGCCAGCAGTGAGGCTGATACGCAGTATTTT; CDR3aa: CASSEADTQYF
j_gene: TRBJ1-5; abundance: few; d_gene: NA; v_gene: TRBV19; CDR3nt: TGTGCCAGTACCCCGGGGGAAGGGATTAGCAATCAGCCCCAGCATTTT; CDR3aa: CASTPGEGISNQPQHF
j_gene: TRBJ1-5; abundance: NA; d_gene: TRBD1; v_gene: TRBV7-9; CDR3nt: TGTGCCAGCAGCAAAAGTACAGGGGGTGTCGCTCAGCCCCAGCATTTT; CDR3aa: CASSKSTGGVAQPQHF
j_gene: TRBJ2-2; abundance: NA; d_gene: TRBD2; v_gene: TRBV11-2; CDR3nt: TGTGCCAGCAACTCCGGGACTAGCGGGGGAAGCGGGGAGCTGTTTTTT; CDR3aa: CASNSGTSGGSGELFF
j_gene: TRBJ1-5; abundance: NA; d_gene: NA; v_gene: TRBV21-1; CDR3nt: TGTGCCAGCCGAGGAGAGATTTCCAATCAGCCCCAGCATTTT; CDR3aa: CASRGEISNQPQHF
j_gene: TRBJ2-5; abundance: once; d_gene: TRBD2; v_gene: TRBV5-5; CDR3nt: TGTGCCAGCAGCATCGCCGCCGGGACTAGCGGGGGGTTCCAAGAGACCCAGTACTTC; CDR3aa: CASSIAAGTSGGFQETQYF
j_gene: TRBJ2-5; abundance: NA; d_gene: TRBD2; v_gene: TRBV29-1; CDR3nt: TGCAGCGCCGTGCCAGCGGGGGGATACCGTCAAGAGACCCAGTACTTC; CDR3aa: CSAVPAGGYRQETQYF